A selection of T cell receptor beta chains follows, all from one sample in a study of neurological immune-mediated disorders. In TCRdb, the 5' RACE reads were re-called with MiXCR into one record per CDR3 protein. The sample includes about 25,000 distinct CDR3 sequences, about 3.5% of them seen just once. Sequenced material: PBMCs. These TCRs come from a woman aged 25-40 years with multiple sclerosis. Each CDR3 is given with its conserved first and last residue. A D gene is named only where the DNA matches it firmly.

CASRPIKPNQPQHF	NA	TRBV27
CASGGKFYEQYF	NA	TRBV3-1
CASNSRHRTSGGPYEQYF	TRBD2	TRBV7-8
CASSSRRQADVSGAFF	NA	TRBV5-5
CASSYQGYSYEQYF	NA	TRBV7-2
CSAVGSSSGSPLHF	NA	TRBV20-1
CSARTGAGSNQPQHF	NA	TRBV20-1
CASSFGGTPSYEQYF	NA	TRBV7-8
CASSPGPNYGYTF	NA	TRBV12-3/TRBV12-4
CSADTGTPYEQYF	NA	TRBV20-1